This record covers a single TCR beta chain. Its antigen remains unknown. The sample is drawn from a study of T cell responses to AZD1222 COVID-19 vaccine. CDR3 length: 14 residues. V lost 5 bases and J lost 2, with 12 bases in between. Germline CDR1 LNHDA, CDR2 SQIVND (reference sequence). Broader study findings: Baseline antibody screening turned up just six or seven seropositive AZD1222 recipients. Clonal diversity may have been underestimated, and the donors were mostly white British, with more females than males.

Second-dose groups at about 4 or about 12 weeks were pooled. Sequencing used immunoSEQ multiplex PCR; TCRdb keeps in-frame clones, though not all of them. The repertoire holds some 140,000 clones, roughly 88% seen once, with roughly 5.7% in the top ten. The sequence was obtained from an adult who received the AZD1222 COVID-19 vaccine. The chain recombines TRBV19 with TRBJ1-1, with D possibly matching TRBD1 (6 bases). The sequenced sample was peripheral blood, obtained 28 days after the second AZD1222 dose. CDR3 DNA: TGTGCCAGTAGTGAACAGGGATTAAACACTGAAGCTTTCTTT. It is translated as CASSEQGLNTEAFF.